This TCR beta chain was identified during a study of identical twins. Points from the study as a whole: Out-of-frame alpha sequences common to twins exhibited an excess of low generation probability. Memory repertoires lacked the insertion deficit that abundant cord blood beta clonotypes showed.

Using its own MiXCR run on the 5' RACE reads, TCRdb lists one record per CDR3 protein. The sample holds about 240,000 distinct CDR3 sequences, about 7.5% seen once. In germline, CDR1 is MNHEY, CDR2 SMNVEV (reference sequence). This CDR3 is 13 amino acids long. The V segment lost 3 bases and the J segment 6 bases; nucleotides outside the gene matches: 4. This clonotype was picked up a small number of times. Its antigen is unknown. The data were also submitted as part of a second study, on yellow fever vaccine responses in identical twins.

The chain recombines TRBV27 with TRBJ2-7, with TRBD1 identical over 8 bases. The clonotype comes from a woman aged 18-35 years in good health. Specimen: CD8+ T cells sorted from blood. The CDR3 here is CASSFGQGTEQYF. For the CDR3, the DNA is TGTGCCAGCAGTTTCGGACAGGGCACCGAGCAGTACTTC.